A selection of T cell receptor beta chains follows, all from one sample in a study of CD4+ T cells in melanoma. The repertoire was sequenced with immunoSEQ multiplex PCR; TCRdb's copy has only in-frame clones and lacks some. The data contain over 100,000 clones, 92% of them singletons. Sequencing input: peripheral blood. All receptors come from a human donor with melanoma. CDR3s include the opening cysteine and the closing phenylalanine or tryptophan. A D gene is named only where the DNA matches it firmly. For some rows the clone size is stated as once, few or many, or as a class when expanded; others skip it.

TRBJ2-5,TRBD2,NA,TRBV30,TGTGCCTGGAGTGTCGATAGCGGGGATGTCCAGTACTTC,CAWSVDSGDVQYF
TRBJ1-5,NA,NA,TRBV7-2,TGTGCCAGCAGCTTACGGCAGGATCAGCCCCAGCATTTT,CASSLRQDQPQHF
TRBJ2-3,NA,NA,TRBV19,TGTGCCAGTAGTCCCCAGCGGGTTAATCAGGATACGCAGTATTTT,CASSPQRVNQDTQYF
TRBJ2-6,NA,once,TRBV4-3,TGCGCCAGCAGCCAAGAGTCAGTCCGTTACTCTGGGGCCAACGTCCTGACTTTC,CASSQESVRYSGANVLTF
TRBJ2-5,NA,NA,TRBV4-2,TGTGCCAGCAGCCAGGGGGAGGTGCAAGAGACCCAGTACTTC,CASSQGEVQETQYF
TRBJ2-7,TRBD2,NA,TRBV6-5,TGTGCCAGCGCCGAGCCGGGGGGGTCCTCCTACGAGCAGTACTTC,CASAEPGGSSYEQYF
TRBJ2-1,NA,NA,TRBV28,TGTGCCAGCAGTTTTAGGATTGAGCAGTTCTTC,CASSFRIEQFF
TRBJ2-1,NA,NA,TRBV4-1,TGCGCCAGCAGCCAAGATTTGACAGGGCAGTTCTTC,CASSQDLTGQFF
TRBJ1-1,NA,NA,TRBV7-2,TGTGCCAGCAGCTTAGGTAGGGAGACGACTGAAGCTTTCTTT,CASSLGRETTEAFF
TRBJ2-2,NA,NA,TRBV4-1,TGCGCCAGCAGCCAAGCACTCCTGACCGGGGAGCTGTTTTTT,CASSQALLTGELFF
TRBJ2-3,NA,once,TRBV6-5,TGTGCCAGCTCCCGGGGGAGCACAGATACGCAGTATTTT,CASSRGSTDTQYF
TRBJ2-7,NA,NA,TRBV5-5,TGTGCCAGCAGCCCCGGGTCCATCTCCTACGAGCAGTACTTC,CASSPGSISYEQYF
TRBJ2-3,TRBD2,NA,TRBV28,TGTGCCAGCAGGACTAGCGGGAGCACAGATACGCAGTATTTT,CASRTSGSTDTQYF
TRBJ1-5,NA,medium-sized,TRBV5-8,TGTGCCAGCAGCTTGGGTGGTTACGGTCAGCCCCAGCATTTT,CASSLGGYGQPQHF
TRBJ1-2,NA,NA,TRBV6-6,TGTGCCAGCAGTAAGGACAGCTTCTATGGCTACACCTTC,CASSKDSFYGYTF
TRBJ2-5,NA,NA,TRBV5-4,TGTGCCAGCAGCTTGGGGGGGCGGTACCAAGAGACCCAGTACTTC,CASSLGGRYQETQYF
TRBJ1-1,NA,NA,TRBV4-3,TGCGCCAGCAGCCAAGATGCGCACCGGGGTTTGAACACTGAAGCTTTCTTT,CASSQDAHRGLNTEAFF
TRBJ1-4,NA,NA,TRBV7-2,TGTGCCAGCAGCTTAGTGCGGGAGGAAAAACTGTTTTTT,CASSLVREEKLFF
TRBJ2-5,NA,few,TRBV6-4,TGTGCCAGCAGTGATCTCCGGTTGGGGGCGGGGGAAGAGACCCAGTACTTC,CASSDLRLGAGEETQYF
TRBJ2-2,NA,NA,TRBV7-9,TGTGCCAGCAGCGGCCTAGGGGTAACCGGGGAGCTGTTTTTT,CASSGLGVTGELFF
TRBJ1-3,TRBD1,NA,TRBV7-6,TGTGCCAGCAGCTTAGTGAAGGACAGGGGGCCTGGAAACACCATATATTTT,CASSLVKDRGPGNTIYF
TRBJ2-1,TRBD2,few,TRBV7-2,TGTGCCAGCAGCTTAGCGCTAGCGGGTAGACAGTTCTTC,CASSLALAGRQFF
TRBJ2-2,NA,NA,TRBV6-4,TGTGCCAGCAGTGGGGCCGGGGAGCTGTTTTTT,CASSGAGELFF